This entry features one T cell receptor beta chain sequence. Its antigen is currently not known. Within one base of it there is no much larger clone, and no base qualities were kept. The data are from a study of blood T cell repertoires in COVID-19 (dated by TCRdb to 2018 to 2020). Notes on the research overall: Samples from collaborators originated in the United States, Italy and Spain and spanned both the acute and convalescent phases of COVID-19. The prospective study material was composed of cDNA or gDNA derived from T cells, B-cell-depleted T cells, or PBMCs. Deeply sampled blood TCRbeta repertoires from subjects exposed to, actively infected with, or recovered from COVID-19 were included in the dataset. A freely available public database, intended as a resource for researchers studying the immune response to SARS-CoV-2, is where the repertoires were released. Samples came from the ongoing ImmuneRACE study (first 160 participants) plus 1,254 subjects from 6 global collaborators. Nearly every sample came with metadata listing a de-identified subject ID, COVID-19 status, age in years and sex. Where available, HLA class I and class II types were taken from metadata supplied by the sample provider and were not determined by assay-based typing.

The collaborating institutions used their own protocols to collect whole blood in K2EDTA tubes. For TCRbeta analysis, collaborator samples were shipped as frozen whole blood, as isolated PBMCs, or as DNA extracted from either sample type. Inclusive of the bounding cysteine and phenylalanine, the CDR3 is 13 residues long. Kept here is only the CDR3 DNA, which spans 39 bases and is read in frame from base 1. CDR1 is given as MDHEN and CDR2 as SYDVKM, both from the germline V gene. V is cut by 8 bases and J by 1 base, and the space between the germline ends is 12 bases. TCRbeta CDR3 regions were amplified from genomic DNA by means of the immunoSEQ Assay, a bias-controlled multiplex PCR. The study's own analysis went as follows. Nucleated cell counts per sample were estimated from amplification of reference gene primers within the assay. Sequence reads were collapsed and filtered to measure the absolute abundance of every unique TCRbeta CDR3 rearrangement. For each sample, productive Simpson clonality was calculated by taking the square root of Simpson's diversity index across productive rearrangements. The clones in this table, taken by TCRdb from immuneACCESS, are in-frame only. Not every clone is retained; where verified, under half of the shortfall comes from an unresolved V gene, and the cause of the rest is unknown. V and J calls plus clone size are reproduced from that table; the DNA served to infer D and trimming. In all, the sample holds approximately 250,000 clones, and roughly nine tenths of those were seen once. The ten top clones hold roughly 4% of the sample.

General study outcomes and caveats: Clinical and demographic metadata were provided uncurated, with the amount varying by source and participant.

The sequence was collected from a man between 18 and 35 years old with active or convalescent COVID-19. The chain couples TRBV28 to TRBJ2-7, and the D gene may be TRBD1, 7 bases matching. Specimen: peripheral blood. The encoded CDR3 is CASVGGQSYEQYF. The bases are TGTGCCAGCGTGGGGGGACAGTCCTACGAGCAGTACTTC.